This T cell receptor beta chain was sequenced for a study of shared clonotypes between healthy human individuals. Findings and limits, study-wide: Non-shared clonotypes showed lower generation probabilities than clonotypes common to all four donors.

Recent acute infections and vaccinations were absent in the healthy HIV-negative adult donors. The repertoire was sequenced with immunoSEQ multiplex PCR; TCRdb's copy has only in-frame clones and lacks some. The data show under 1,100,000 clones, approximately 76% seen once. Germline V gene sequence: CDR1 SGHAT, CDR2 FQNNGV. This CDR3 region has 18 residues. Losses at the gene ends were 0 bases for V and 4 bases for J; bases not matched to a gene: 10. As to this clone: What it binds is unknown.

The chain has TRBV11-2 and TRBJ2-1; 9 nucleotides match TRBD1. The source of this sequence is a man between 18 and 35 years old in good health. The sample was memory CD4+ T cells sorted from blood. This sample's subset: CD45RA-negative fraction. CDR3 amino acids: CASSLERRGTGLYNEQFF. CDR3 bases: TGTGCCAGCAGCTTAGAGAGGCGTGGGACAGGGCTTTACAATGAGCAGTTCTTC.